This T cell receptor (beta chain) was retrieved from a study of shared clonotypes between healthy human individuals. Trimming cost V 6 bases and J 7 bases; bases outside gene matches: 15. Germline values: CDR1 KGHSH, CDR2 LQKENI. The CDR3 has 16 residues. The authors loaded about 0.2 ug DNA, approximately 30,000 T cell genomes, into sorted-subset replicate PCRs. Per the study methods: Owing to the provision of junction-only sequences devoid of quality scores by immunoSEQ, filtering differed. Sequencing used immunoSEQ multiplex PCR; TCRdb keeps in-frame clones, though not all of them. Clonal size and the V and J genes are those of that table, whereas D and trimming came from the DNA. Altogether some 2.4 million clones are present, 80% to 95% being singletons, with the ten largest covering 0.36%.

The chain couples TRBV18 to TRBJ2-1; 7 nucleotides agree with TRBD2. This TCR was sampled from a man between 18 and 35 years old in good health. Some clones in this sample may be carry-over from other donors' samples. Sequenced: naive CD4+ T cells from PBMCs. Subset given: CD45RA+ positively selected. The CDR3 nucleotides are TGTGCCAGCTCCCCAAATCTAGCGGACCCCATGAATGAGCAGTTCTTC. Translated, it gives CASSPNLADPMNEQFF.